This T cell receptor beta chain was sequenced in a study of CD8+CD57+ T cells in acquired aplastic anemia. This CDR3 is 14 amino acids long. Germline loops: CDR1 SGHVS, CDR2 FNYEAQ. The V end was cut by 3 bases, the J end by 4 bases, with 10 bases between. Both TCR beta VDJ combination and CDR3 sequence profiling were carried out. Genomic DNA was the template for this profiling. TCRdb re-called the reads through MiXCR, storing one row per CDR3 protein. The sample carries under 250,000 distinct CDR3 sequences, around 43% recorded once. An expansion of CD8+CD57+ cells by flow cytometry had been shown in patients chosen for sequencing. This clonotype was picked up a small number of times.

Sequenced material: sorted CD4+, CD8+, or CD8+CD57+ T cells (not recorded which) from PBMCs. The V and J genes are TRBV7-6 and TRBJ2-4; D is possibly TRBD1 (6 bases). The clonotype comes from a human donor with aplastic anemia. This CDR3 reads CASSLGQGKNIQYF. As DNA, the CDR3 is TGTGCCAGCAGCTTGGGGCAGGGGAAAAACATTCAGTACTTC.